Shown below are 5 T cell receptor beta chains from a single sample sequenced in a study of cytomegalovirus exposure and HLA in healthy donors. The study ran its PCR with 60 Vbeta and 13 Jbeta primers. The data were produced by immunoSEQ multiplex PCR, yet TCRdb's version contains in-frame clones alone and is incomplete. This sample yields some 150,000 clones, of which 70% to 85% are seen a single time; around 2% belongs to the top ten. The sample taken for sequencing was PBMCs. All receptors come from a woman between 35 and 50 years old in good health and CMV-seronegative.

The J gene is TRBJ1-5, the V gene TRBV19, with unresolved D. With 3 bases removed from V and 2 bases from J, the gap between germline ends came to 14 bases. This CDR3 is built from 16 residues. Germline V gene sequence: CDR1 LNHDA, CDR2 SQIVND (reference sequence). CDR3 nucleotide sequence: TGTGCCAGTAGTATCGAGGGAGGTCGGGGCAATCAGCCCCAGCATTTT. Encoded protein: CASSIEGGRGNQPQHF.

The rearrangement uses TRBV7-2 and TRBJ2-5, with 7 bases that match TRBD1. Germline loops: CDR1 SGHTA, CDR2 FQGNSA. CDR3 length: 14 amino acids. Trimming cost V 1 base and J 3 bases; bases outside gene matches: 2. The CDR3 sequence: CASSLEGQKETQYF. In DNA form, the CDR3 reads TGTGCCAGCAGCTTAGAGGGACAGAAAGAGACCCAGTACTTC.

DNA of the CDR3: TGCACCAGCTGCCGGACAGGGAGGGACTATGGCTACACCTTC. Encoded protein: CTSCRTGRDYGYTF. This chain uses TRBV1 with TRBJ1-2; the table calls TRBD1, which could not be checked here. TRBV1 is a pseudogene. The CDR3 is made up of 14 amino acids.

V is TRBV4-3 and J is TRBJ2-1, with TRBD2 matching over 7 bases. This CDR3 has 16 amino acids. Germline trimming cut 3 bases from V and 8 bases from J; bases unmatched to any gene: 13. Germline V CDR1 and CDR2: LGHNA, YSLEER. In nucleotides, the CDR3 is TGCGCCAGCAGCCAGGGGGTTAGCGGGTCCGGGGATGAGCAGTTCTTC. Translated, it gives CASSQGVSGSGDEQFF.

The chain recombines TRBV7-3 with TRBJ2-7; 9 bases are a match to TRBD1. After removal of 4 bases from V and 5 bases from J, the junction contained 3 bases not matched to a gene. CDR3 length equals 13 residues. CDR1 SGHTA and CDR2 FQGTGA come from the germline V gene. CDR3 sequence: CASSSGQGNEQYF. CDR3 bases: TGTGCCAGCAGCTCAGGACAGGGGAACGAGCAGTACTTC. Based on the CDR3 plus reference TRBV7-3 and TRBJ2-7, the full variable domain is GAGVSQTPSNKVTEKGKYVELRCDPISGHTALYWYRQSLGQGPEFLIYFQGTGAADDSGLPNDRFFAVRPEGSVSTLKIQRTERGDSAVYLCASSSGQGNEQYFGPGTRLTVT.